Following are 22 T cell receptor beta chains from one sample sequenced in a study of blood T cell repertoires in COVID-19. Generated by immunoSEQ multiplex PCR, the TCRdb table keeps only in-frame clones and is missing some. The sample lists 40,000 to 45,000 clones, about 92% seen once, with about 0.34% in the top ten. Input material: peripheral blood. The receptors shown here come from a man aged 50-59 years with COVID-19, enrolled during active disease.

The chain is built from TRBV11-3 and TRBJ2-7, with 9 bases matching TRBD2. Trimming cost V 5 bases and J 4 bases; bases outside gene matches: 9. Per germline, CDR1 SGHNT and CDR2 YENEEA. This CDR3 comprises 15 residues. CDR3 DNA sequence: TGTGCCAGCAGCCCTGGTAGCGGGAGTTTTTACGAGCAGTACTTC. This sequence encodes CASSPGSGSFYEQYF.

The chain uses TRBV19 and TRBJ1-1, with TRBD1 identical over 12 bases. The trim removed 4 bases at V and 1 base at J, leaving 7 bases unmatched. The CDR3 contains 17 residues. The V gene's germline CDR1 is LNHDA and CDR2 SQIVND (reference sequence). The CDR3, as DNA: TGTGCCAGTAGTAAGGGGACAGGGGGCGCGAGGAACACTGAAGCTTTCTTT. It specifies CASSKGTGGARNTEAFF.

J is TRBJ2-1 and V is TRBV5-1; 10 positions match TRBD2. The CDR3 spans 14 residues. V gave up 4 bases and J gave up 5 bases; unmatched junction bases: 3. Germline-derived CDR1 and CDR2 are SGHRS and YFSETQ. For the CDR3, the DNA is TGCGCCAGCAGCGTCGGACTAGCGGACAATGAGCAGTTCTTC. As protein: CASSVGLADNEQFF.

V usage is TRBV11-2 and J usage is TRBJ2-7; 9 bases match TRBD2. The CDR3 loop spans 15 amino acids. From germline, CDR1 is SGHAT and CDR2 FQNNGV. After removal of 2 bases from V and 2 bases from J, the junction contained 4 bases not matched to a gene. The CDR3 nucleotides are TGTGCCAGCAGCTTATCGGCGGGAGGGCCCTACGAGCAGTACTTC. This translates into CASSLSAGGPYEQYF.

The genes are TRBV19 and TRBJ1-2; D call uncertain. Germline values: CDR1 LNHDA, CDR2 SQIVND (reference sequence). The CDR3 runs 12 residues. V lost 1 base, J lost 8 bases, and 8 bases lay in between. DNA for the CDR3: TGTGCCAGTAGTATAGGCGGGGTCGGCTACACCTTC. Encoded protein: CASSIGGVGYTF.

V usage is TRBV6-5 and J usage is TRBJ1-1; D not certain. The CDR3 contains 13 residues. Trimming pared 9 bases from V and 0 bases from J, leaving 11 bases between. Germline V lookup: CDR1 MNHEY, CDR2 SVGAGI. CDR3 nucleotide sequence: TGTGCCAGTACAAACCGTATGAACACTGAAGCTTTCTTT. Translated: CASTNRMNTEAFF.

The rearrangement links TRBV4-1 to TRBJ1-4, with a possible D match to TRBD1 (6 bases). There are 14 residues in the CDR3. The V end was cut by 2 bases, the J end by 8 bases, with 12 bases between. The V gene's germline CDR1 is MGHRA and CDR2 YSYEKL. CDR3 DNA sequence: TGCGCCAGCAGCCAATCAACAGGGAGAGAAAAACTGTTTTTT. Encoded protein: CASSQSTGREKLFF.

The chain combines TRBV30 with TRBJ1-5; D unresolved. CDR1 is GTSNPN, CDR2 SVGIG, per germline (reference sequence). The CDR3 extends over 13 amino acids. Between the trimmed V and J ends, which lost 3 bases and 3 bases, there was a span of 9 bases. CDR3 in DNA: TGTGCCTGGAGCCCCGGGTTCAATCAGCCCCAGCATTTT. It translates to CAWSPGFNQPQHF.

The chain recombines TRBV28 with TRBJ1-4, with 8 bases that match TRBD1. CDR1 and CDR2 (germline): MDHEN, SYDVKM. Trimming at V came to 5 bases and at J to 3 bases, leaving 2 bases not matched to a gene. This CDR3 comprises 14 residues. DNA for the CDR3: TGTGCCAGCAGTCAGGACAGGGCTAATGAAAAACTGTTTTTT. It encodes CASSQDRANEKLFF. Drawing the rest from reference TRBV28 and TRBJ1-4, the complete variable domain is DVKVTQSSRYLVKRTGEKVFLECVQDMDHENMFWYRQDPGLGLRLIYFSYDVKMKEKGDIPEGYSVSREKKERFSLILESASTNQTSMYLCASSQDRANEKLFFGSGTQLSVL.

This clone appeared a few times. The V and J genes are TRBV30 and TRBJ2-7; TRBD2 might be the D (6 bases). V shed 4 bases and J shed 4 bases, with 14 bases lying between them. There are 13 residues in the CDR3. The germline V gene encodes CDR1 GTSNPN and CDR2 SVGIG (reference sequence). CDR3 in DNA: TGTGCCTGGAAGTTGAGGGGAGGATACGAGCAGTACTTC. Translating it yields CAWKLRGGYEQYF.

The gene calls are TRBV19 and TRBJ2-5; 8 positions match TRBD1. The CDR3 spans 14 residues. J lost 3 bases, V lost 4 bases, and 4 bases had no gene match. CDR1 and CDR2 (germline): LNHDA, SQIVND (reference sequence). The CDR3 reads CASSRDRTEETQYF. In DNA form, the CDR3 reads TGTGCCAGTAGTAGGGACAGGACCGAAGAGACCCAGTACTTC. Full variable domain (rest looked up from reference TRBV19 and TRBJ2-5): DGGITQSPKYLFRKEGQNVTLSCEQNLNHDAMYWYRQDPGQGLRLIYYSQIVNDFQKGDIAEGYSVSREKKESFPLTVTSAQKNPTAFYLCASSRDRTEETQYFGPGTRLLVL.

This rearrangement joins TRBV30 to TRBJ2-2; D perhaps matches TRBD2 (5 bases). The CDR3 is made up of 12 amino acids. Germline-derived CDR1 and CDR2 are GTSNPN and SVGIG (reference sequence). V lost 7 bases to trimming and J lost 4 bases, with 10 bases between them. The CDR3 is CASGLGTGELFF. DNA of the CDR3: TGTGCCTCAGGACTCGGCACCGGGGAGCTGTTTTTT.

This rearrangement joins TRBV19 to TRBJ1-5; unclear D gene. The length of the CDR3 is 15 residues. V was clipped by 0 bases and J by 5 bases, with 11 bases between them. Germline values: CDR1 LNHDA, CDR2 SQIVND (reference sequence). CDR3 loop: CASSIDRRVDQPQHF. The DNA for the CDR3 is TGTGCCAGTAGTATAGATCGGAGGGTTGATCAGCCCCAGCATTTT.

This clone was seen just once. The chain joins TRBV12-5 to TRBJ1-4, with TRBD1 matching over 12 bases. The CDR3 contains 15 residues. V shed 5 bases, J shed 6 bases, and the junction held 4 bases outside the gene matches. Looked up from germline, CDR1 is LGHNT and CDR2 is FRNRAP. Here the CDR3 DNA reads TGTGCTAGTGGTCCCGGGACAGGGGGCTATGAAAAACTGTTTTTT. Amino acids: CASGPGTGGYEKLFF. The full variable domain, rest sourced from reference TRBV12-5 and TRBJ1-4, is DARVTQTPRHKVTEMGQEVTMRCQPILGHNTVFWYRQTMMQGLELLAYFRNRAPLDDSGMPKDRFSAEMPDATLATLKIQPSEPRDSAVYFCASGPGTGGYEKLFFGSGTQLSVL.

This clone was observed a single time. The J gene is TRBJ2-2, the V gene TRBV7-2; TRBD2 matches 12 bases. J lost 5 bases, V lost 1 base, and 5 bases had no gene match. Germline loops: CDR1 SGHTA, CDR2 FQGNSA. The CDR3 extends over 17 amino acids. The CDR3 loop is CASSLESLAGGTGELFF. The CDR3 DNA follows: TGTGCCAGCAGCTTAGAATCACTAGCGGGAGGAACCGGGGAGCTGTTTTTT.

For the CDR3, the DNA is TGTGCCACCAGCAGAGAAATTATCTCTGGAAACACCATATATTTT. Its translation: CATSREIISGNTIYF. The chain uses TRBV15 and TRBJ1-3; the D is unclear. The CDR3 spans 15 residues. Germline loops: CDR1 LNHNV, CDR2 YYDKDF (reference sequence). Trimming cost V 0 bases and J 0 bases, with 6 bases left between them.

The genes are TRBV5-1 and TRBJ2-7; 8 bases are a match to TRBD2. The germline V gene has CDR1 SGHRS and CDR2 YFSETQ. The CDR3 sequence is 15 residues long. With 0 bases clipped from V and 5 bases from J, the junction kept 7 bases outside the gene matches. The CDR3 spells CASSLAAGGTHEQYF. The CDR3, as DNA: TGCGCCAGCAGCTTGGCGGCGGGAGGTACCCACGAGCAGTACTTC.

The chain is built from TRBV6-5 and TRBJ2-1; the D is unclear. Germline values: CDR1 MNHEY, CDR2 SVGAGI. The CDR3 totals 15 residues. The germline V and J ends were trimmed by 0 bases and 0 bases, with 6 bases remaining between them. The CDR3 DNA reads TGTGCCAGCAGTTACTCTTTGGCCTCCTACAATGAGCAGTTCTTC. It translates to CASSYSLASYNEQFF.

The genes are TRBV3-1 (or the pseudogene TRBV3-2) and TRBJ1-1; D call uncertain. The CDR3 is 14 amino acids. V was shortened by 1 base and J by 5 bases, with 11 bases between the two germline ends. Germline CDR1 reads LGHDT; CDR2 reads YNNKEL (reference sequence). The chain's CDR3 is CASSQVLRGTEAFF. The CDR3 DNA sequence: TGTGCCAGCAGCCAAGTTCTCCGGGGAACTGAAGCTTTCTTT.

The chain has TRBV21-1 and TRBJ2-1; the table's TRBD2 call for D was not verified on the DNA. TRBV21-1 is marked as a pseudogene. The CDR3 runs to 20 residues. CDR3 nucleotides: TGTGCCAGCAGCAAAGTGGGCCCAGAGACTAGCGGACCTTCCTACAATGAGCAGTTCTTC. This sequence encodes CASSKVGPETSGPSYNEQFF.

The chain's CDR3 is CASSRDFSYEQYF. DNA of the CDR3: TGTGCCAGCAGCCGGGACTTCTCCTACGAGCAGTACTTC. This rearrangement joins TRBV7-6 to TRBJ2-7, with D maybe TRBD2 (6 bases). Germline loops: CDR1 SGHVS, CDR2 FNYEAQ. This CDR3 is built from 13 residues. Between the trimmed V and J ends, which lost 5 bases and 0 bases, there was a span of 8 bases.

J is TRBJ2-2 and V is TRBV4-1; 9 nucleotides line up with TRBD2. Germline V lookup: CDR1 MGHRA, CDR2 YSYEKL. V lost 4 bases to trimming and J lost 4 bases; unmatched junction nucleotides: 10. CDR3 length: 17 residues. The CDR3 coding sequence is TGCGCCAGCAGCCCGTTGTTAGCGGGAGATGTCACCGGGGAGCTGTTTTTT. This gives the protein CASSPLLAGDVTGELFF.